Below, one TCR beta chain is given with its context. The junction departs from germline at one end; a sequencing error may be responsible. Synthetic analogs of TCR templates were spiked into every PCR. The data were produced by immunoSEQ multiplex PCR, yet TCRdb's version contains in-frame clones alone and is incomplete. This sample carries around 1,800 clones, roughly 34% of them seen once, and the ten largest clones take around 32%. CDR3 length: 12 amino acids. The V gene's germline CDR1 is KGHSH and CDR2 LQKENI. These data originate in a study of PD-L1 blockade in urothelial cancer. The specimen was tumor tissue, collected before atezolizumab (anti-PD-L1) treatment. This sequence joins TRBV18 and TRBJ1-2; D remains unclear. The clonotype was recovered from a man aged 60 to 75 with urothelial cancer. This CDR3 is CASSPPSVTGRF. In nucleotides, the CDR3 is TGTGCCAGCTCACCACCATCGGTGACCGGCCGCTTC.